The next 24 T cell receptor beta chains were all read from a single sample in a study of blood T cell repertoires in COVID-19 (dated by TCRdb to 2019 to 2021). Preparation of the library involved the immunoSEQ multiplex PCR assay. This immuneACCESS table, as held by TCRdb, lists in-frame sequences with V and J called but not all clones. Of the missing ones, under half trace to an unresolved V gene in checked studies; the others have no known cause. Counted in this sample were 110,000 or so clones; approximately 90% of them appeared once. About 1% of the sample is in the top ten clones. Material: peripheral blood. These receptors were collected from a human donor in a cohort sampled during active COVID-19.

The chain joins TRBV6-2 or TRBV6-3 to TRBJ2-1, with a weak D call TRBD2 (6 bases). Germline V gives CDR1 MNHEY, CDR2 SVGEGT. The length of the CDR3 is 15 residues. V was shortened by 0 bases and J by 4 bases, with 10 bases between the two germline ends. The CDR3 bases are TGTGCCAGCAGTTACTCTTCGGGGGTTTACAATGAGCAGTTCTTC. Protein sequence: CASSYSSGVYNEQFF.

CDR3 coding DNA: TGTGCCAGCAGCCCCTCTCATAATTCACCCCTCCACTTT. It is translated as CASSPSHNSPLHF. The chain links TRBV9 to TRBJ1-6; unclear D gene. The germline V gene encodes CDR1 SGDLS and CDR2 YYNGEE. This CDR3 is 13 amino acids long. V shed 4 bases and J shed 5 bases, with 7 bases lying between them.

The chain recombines TRBV6-6 with TRBJ1-4; 8 bases fit TRBD1. Germline V gives CDR1 MNHNY, CDR2 SVGAGI (reference sequence). With V trimmed by 0 bases and J by 6 bases, 6 bases remained unmatched. The CDR3 is 16 residues long. The CDR3 spells CASSYSRTGMYEKLFF. The CDR3 DNA reads as TGTGCCAGCAGTTACTCCCGGACAGGGATGTATGAAAAACTGTTTTTT.

This chain uses TRBV5-1 with TRBJ2-2; the match to TRBD2 covers 13 bases. This CDR3 has 16 amino acids. CDR1 and CDR2 (germline): SGHRS, YFSETQ. The V and J ends lost 5 bases and 0 bases, in that order; junction bases with no gene match: 1. The CDR3 DNA is TGCGCCAGCAGGACTAGCGGGAGGTCGAACACCGGGGAGCTGTTTTTT. This gives the protein CASRTSGRSNTGELFF.

The chain carries TRBV11-3 and TRBJ1-1; D remains unclear. The germline CDR1 and CDR2 sequences are SGHNT and YENEEA. The germline V and J ends were trimmed by 8 bases and 7 bases, with 23 bases remaining between them. The CDR3 spans 15 residues. CDR3: CASASSRLSSVEAFF. The CDR3 DNA reads TGTGCCAGCGCCTCGTCGAGGCTGTCTTCGGTTGAAGCTTTCTTT.

This chain uses TRBV10-3 with TRBJ2-6; no definite D call. Germline V CDR1 and CDR2: ENHRY, SYGVKD. The ends were cut back, 0 bases at V and 4 bases at J, with 13 bases in the middle. The CDR3 length is 17 residues. The CDR3 nucleotides are TGTGCCATCAGTGAGTCGAATCGGCTTAGCGGGGCCAACGTCCTGACTTTC. This gives the protein CAISESNRLSGANVLTF.

J is TRBJ2-1 and V is TRBV5-6; maybe TRBD2 (5 bases). V was shortened by 1 base and J by 0 bases, with 11 bases between the two germline ends. Germline values: CDR1 SGHDT, CDR2 YYEEEE. This CDR3 spans 16 amino acids. As DNA, the CDR3 is TGTGCCAGCAGCTTGCCGGGGAGTAGCTCCTACAATGAGCAGTTCTTC. Its translation is CASSLPGSSSYNEQFF.

The chain employs TRBV3-1 (or the pseudogene TRBV3-2) and TRBJ2-1; 12 nucleotides agree with TRBD2. CDR1 is LGHDT and CDR2 is YNNKEL in the germline V gene (reference sequence). V lost 0 bases, J lost 0 bases, and 9 bases stayed unmatched. The CDR3 sequence is 20 residues long. CDR3 in DNA: TGTGCCAGCAGCCAAGATGGGGGGGCGACTAGCGGGAGCTCCTACAATGAGCAGTTCTTC. Translation gives CASSQDGGATSGSSYNEQFF.

The chain employs TRBV11-3 and TRBJ2-3; D possibly corresponds to TRBD2 (6 bases). Between the trimmed V and J ends, which lost 0 bases and 2 bases, there was a span of 15 bases. The germline gives CDR1 SGHNT, CDR2 YENEEA. The CDR3 length is 17 residues. The CDR3 reads CASSLDGVAGYTDTQYF. The CDR3 DNA is TGTGCCAGCAGCTTAGATGGGGTTGCGGGGTACACAGATACGCAGTATTTT.

The chain combines TRBV5-1 with TRBJ2-5; 8 bases are shared with TRBD1. Germline assignment: CDR1 SGHRS and CDR2 YFSETQ. Unmatched junction bases numbered 6, after V lost 4 bases and J lost 4 bases. The CDR3 length is 14 residues. This CDR3 reads CASSPQGAGETQYF. CDR3 DNA sequence: TGCGCCAGCAGCCCCCAGGGGGCCGGAGAGACCCAGTACTTC.

The gene calls are TRBV28 and TRBJ2-5; TRBD2 matches at 11 bases. The CDR3 runs 18 residues. V shed 1 base and J 2 bases; nucleotides not matched to a gene: 9. Germline loops: CDR1 MDHEN, CDR2 SYDVKM. CDR3: CASSLFTSGRRRQETQYF. The CDR3 coding sequence is TGTGCCAGCAGTTTATTCACTAGCGGGAGACGGAGACAAGAGACCCAGTACTTC.

V is TRBV10-3 and J is TRBJ2-7; 7 bases match TRBD1. Germline V CDR1 and CDR2: ENHRY, SYGVKD. The ends lost 10 bases at V and 1 base at J; junction bases unmatched: 7. The CDR3 is 13 amino acids. The CDR3 region is CASAGTVSYEQYF. The DNA for the CDR3 is TGTGCCAGTGCCGGGACAGTTTCCTACGAGCAGTACTTC.

The chain carries TRBV7-9 and TRBJ2-7; possible D gene TRBD1, 5 bases. V was cut by 4 bases and J by 3 bases, with 13 bases left in between. The germline CDR1 and CDR2 sequences are SEHNR and FQNEAQ (reference sequence). The CDR3 has 14 amino acids. The CDR3 DNA is TGTGCCAGCAGCTATTCGGACAAGTACTACGAGCAGTACTTC. This translates into CASSYSDKYYEQYF.

The rearrangement joins TRBV14 to TRBJ1-1; no firm D call. In germline, CDR1 is SGHDN, CDR2 FVKESK. Trimming stripped 4 bases from V and 1 base from J, with 7 bases between. The CDR3 totals 13 residues. The chain's CDR3 is CASSRASNTEAFF. The CDR3 coding sequence is TGTGCCAGCAGCCGGGCTTCGAACACTGAAGCTTTCTTT.

The chain links TRBV2 to TRBJ2-7, with 8 bases identical to TRBD2. CDR1 is SNHLY, CDR2 FYNNEI, per germline. CDR3 size: 16 residues. J was trimmed by 6 bases and V by 7 bases; bases with no gene match: 17. The CDR3 DNA follows: TGTGCCAGCAAGTACCCAACGGGGGGGGTTTCAGGCGAGCAGTACTTC. It encodes CASKYPTGGVSGEQYF.

This clone was counted a few times. DNA of the CDR3: TGTGCCACCAGCAGCACAAAGCGTGGGGCAGGTTCAAGCTCCTACAATGAGCAGTTCTTC. The encoded protein is CATSSTKRGAGSSSYNEQFF. The chain employs TRBV15 and TRBJ2-1, with a weak D call TRBD1 (5 bases). Germline V CDR1 and CDR2: LNHNV, YYDKDF (reference sequence). Trimming took 3 bases from V and 0 from J, leaving 24 bases between them. This CDR3 is 20 amino acids long.

The chain carries TRBV7-9 and TRBJ2-1, with D possibly TRBD2 on 8 matching bases. Germline loops: CDR1 SEHNR, CDR2 FQNEAQ (reference sequence). V lost 7 bases and J 0 bases, leaving 19 bases between the germline ends. The CDR3 length is 17 residues. The CDR3 nucleotides are TGTGCCAGCACCGACAGGGTAGCGGGGAGCTCCTACAATGAGCAGTTCTTC. It is translated as CASTDRVAGSSYNEQFF.

The sample holds a few counts of this clone. The rearrangement links TRBV19 to TRBJ1-5; D ambiguous. This CDR3 spans 15 amino acids. The germline CDR1 and CDR2 sequences are LNHDA and SQIVND (reference sequence). Trimming stripped 6 bases from V and 0 bases from J, with 12 bases between. The CDR3 bases are TGTGCCAGTAGAGCCGGGAGCAATAGCAATCAGCCCCAGCATTTT. Residues: CASRAGSNSNQPQHF.

About this clone: Sequence at one end of the junction differs from germline and may be a read error. This chain connects TRBV4-2 to TRBJ2-7; 7 bases agree with TRBD2. The germline V gene has CDR1 LGHNA and CDR2 YNFKEQ. The CDR3 has 13 amino acids. As DNA, the CDR3 is TGTGCCAGCAGCCATCCATCAGGACTAGAAGTCGACTTC. The encoded protein is CASSHPSGLEVDF.

The CDR3 coding sequence is TGTGCCAGCAGCCAAGAAGAGACAGGATTTACCGGGGAGCTGTTTTTT. Its translation is CASSQEETGFTGELFF. The rearrangement links TRBV4-2 to TRBJ2-2, with D possibly matching TRBD1 (6 bases). V gave up 0 bases and J gave up 5 bases, with 13 bases separating them. The CDR3 is 16 amino acids. CDR1 and CDR2 from the germline V gene are LGHNA and YNFKEQ.

The chain recombines TRBV7-3 with TRBJ2-3, with 8 bases lining up with TRBD2. The trim removed 2 bases at V and 5 bases at J, leaving 6 bases unmatched. The CDR3 is 15 residues long. CDR1 SGHTA and CDR2 FQGTGA come from the germline V gene. The CDR3 region is CASSLGTRERDTQYF. CDR3 sequence (DNA): TGTGCCAGCAGCTTAGGGACTAGGGAGAGAGATACGCAGTATTTT. The full variable domain, in which reference TRBV7-3 and TRBJ2-3 provide the parts outside the CDR3, is GAGVSQTPSNKVTEKGKYVELRCDPISGHTALYWYRQSLGQGPEFLIYFQGTGAADDSGLPNDRFFAVRPEGSVSTLKIQRTERGDSAVYLCASSLGTRERDTQYFGPGTRLTVL.

CDR3 amino acids: CASSEGAAGSYGYTF. CDR3 DNA: TGTGCCAGCAGTGAAGGCGCGGCGGGAAGCTATGGCTACACCTTC. The chain uses TRBV2 and TRBJ1-2; D gene ambiguous. Trimming pared 1 base from V and 4 bases from J, leaving 13 bases between. The CDR3 has 15 amino acids. Germline V CDR1 and CDR2: SNHLY, FYNNEI.

This chain uses TRBV29-1 with TRBJ2-5; possibly TRBD1 for D (5 bases). The CDR3 is 12 amino acids. Germline CDR1 and CDR2: SQVTM and ANQGSEA. V lost 5 bases, J lost 5 bases, and 12 bases lay in between. The chain's CDR3 is CSVSRAMETQYF. In DNA, the CDR3 is TGCAGCGTTTCCAGGGCAATGGAGACCCAGTACTTC.

The chain has TRBV6-5 and TRBJ1-2; D gene unclear. CDR1 MNHEY and CDR2 SVGAGI come from the germline V gene. The germline V and J ends were trimmed by 4 bases and 8 bases, with 14 bases remaining between them. The CDR3 spans 13 residues. The CDR3, as DNA: TGTGCCAGCAGTTCTGTTTCGGGTTACGGCTACACCTTC. Translated: CASSSVSGYGYTF.